This T cell receptor (beta chain) was obtained from a study of blood T cell repertoires in COVID-19. In assigning cohorts, the study relied on participant-reported clinical history. This CDR3 is 16 amino acids long. The germline V gene encodes CDR1 LGHNA and CDR2 YNFKEQ. With V trimmed by 3 bases and J by 4 bases, 7 bases remained unmatched. Assay used: immunoSEQ multiplex PCR; TCRdb lists only in-frame clones, some missing. The data show about 220,000 clones, about 87% seen once. The TCR comes from a woman under 40 who had recovered from COVID-19. The gene calls are TRBV4-2 and TRBJ2-1; TRBD2 agrees at 9 bases. The sequencing input was PBMCs or T cells enriched from blood (not recorded which). The CDR3 sequence: CASSQSGLAPYNEQFF. The CDR3 nucleotides read TGTGCCAGCAGCCAGTCTGGACTAGCGCCTTACAATGAGCAGTTCTTC.